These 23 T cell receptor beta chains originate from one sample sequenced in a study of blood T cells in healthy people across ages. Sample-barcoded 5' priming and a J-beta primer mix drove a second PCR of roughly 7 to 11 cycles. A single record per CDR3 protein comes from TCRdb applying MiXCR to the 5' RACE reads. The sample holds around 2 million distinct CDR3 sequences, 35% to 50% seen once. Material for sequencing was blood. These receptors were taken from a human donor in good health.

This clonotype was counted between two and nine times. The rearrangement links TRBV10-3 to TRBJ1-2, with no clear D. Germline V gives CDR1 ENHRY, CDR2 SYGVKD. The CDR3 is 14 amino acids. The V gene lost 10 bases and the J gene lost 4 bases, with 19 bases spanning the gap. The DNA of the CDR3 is TGTGCCAACTCCCGAGCCCCAAGGAGCTATGGCTACACCTTC. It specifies CANSRAPRSYGYTF.

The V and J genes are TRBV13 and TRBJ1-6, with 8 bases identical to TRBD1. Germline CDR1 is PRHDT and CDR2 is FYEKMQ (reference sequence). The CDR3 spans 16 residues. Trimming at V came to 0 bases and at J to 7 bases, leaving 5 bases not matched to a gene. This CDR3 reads CASSLGHGTGNSPLHF. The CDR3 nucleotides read TGTGCCAGCAGCTTAGGCCACGGGACAGGCAATTCACCCCTCCACTTT.

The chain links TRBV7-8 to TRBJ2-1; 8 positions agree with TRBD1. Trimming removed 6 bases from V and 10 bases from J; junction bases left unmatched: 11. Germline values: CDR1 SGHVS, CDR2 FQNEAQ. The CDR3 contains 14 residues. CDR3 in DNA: TGTGCCAGCAGTTCTCGGACAGGGCTCTACGAGCAGTTCTTC. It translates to CASSSRTGLYEQFF. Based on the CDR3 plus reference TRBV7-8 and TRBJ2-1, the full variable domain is GAGVSQSPRYKVAKRGQDVALRCDPISGHVSLFWYQQALGQGPEFLTYFQNEAQLDKSGLPSDRFFAERPEGSVSTLKIQRTQQEDSAVYLCASSSRTGLYEQFFGPGTRLTVL.

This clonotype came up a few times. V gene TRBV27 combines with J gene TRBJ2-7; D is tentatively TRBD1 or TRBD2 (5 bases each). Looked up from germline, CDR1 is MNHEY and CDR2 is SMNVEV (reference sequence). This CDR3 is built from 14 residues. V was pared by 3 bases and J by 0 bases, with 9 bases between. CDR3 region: CASSFRDPSYEQYF. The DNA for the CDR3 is TGTGCCAGCAGTTTCAGGGACCCCTCCTACGAGCAGTACTTC.

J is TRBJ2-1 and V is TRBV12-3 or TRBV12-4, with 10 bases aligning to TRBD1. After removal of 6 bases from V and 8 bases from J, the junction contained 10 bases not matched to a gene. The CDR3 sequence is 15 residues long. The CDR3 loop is CASRSGQGFGDEQFF. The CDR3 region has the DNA TGTGCCAGCAGATCGGGACAGGGGTTCGGAGATGAGCAGTTCTTC.

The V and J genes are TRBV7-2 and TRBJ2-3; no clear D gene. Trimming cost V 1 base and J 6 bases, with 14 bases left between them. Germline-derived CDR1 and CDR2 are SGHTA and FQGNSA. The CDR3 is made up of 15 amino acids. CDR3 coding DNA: TGTGCCAGCAGCTTAGAAGGTATGACCGGGGATACGCAGTATTTT. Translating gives CASSLEGMTGDTQYF.

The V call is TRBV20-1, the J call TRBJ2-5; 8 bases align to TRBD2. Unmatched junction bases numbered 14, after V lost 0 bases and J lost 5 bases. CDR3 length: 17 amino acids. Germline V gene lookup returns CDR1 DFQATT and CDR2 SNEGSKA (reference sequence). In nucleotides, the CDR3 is TGCAGTGCTAGAGATTTGTCGGATAGCGGGGCAAAGGAGACCCAGTACTTC. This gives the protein CSARDLSDSGAKETQYF.

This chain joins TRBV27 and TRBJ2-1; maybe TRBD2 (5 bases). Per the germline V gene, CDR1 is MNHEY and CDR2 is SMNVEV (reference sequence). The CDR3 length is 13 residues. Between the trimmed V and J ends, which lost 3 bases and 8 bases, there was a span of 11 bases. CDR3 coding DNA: TGTGCCAGCAGTTTTCGCGGGCCCGATGAGCAGTTCTTC. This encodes CASSFRGPDEQFF.

The CDR3 bases are TGTGCCAGCAGCCCGAGGACAGGGGGCTGTGGCTACACCTTC. Its translation is CASSPRTGGCGYTF. The V gene is TRBV11-2, the J gene TRBJ1-2; 11 nucleotides align to TRBD1. J gave up 7 bases and V 5 bases, and 6 bases lay outside the gene matches. In germline, CDR1 is SGHAT, CDR2 FQNNGV. The CDR3 is 14 residues long.

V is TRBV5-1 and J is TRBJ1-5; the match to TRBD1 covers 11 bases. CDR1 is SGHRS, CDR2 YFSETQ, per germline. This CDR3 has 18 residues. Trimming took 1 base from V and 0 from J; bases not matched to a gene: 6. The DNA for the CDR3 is TGCGCCAGCAGCTTGATCCGGGACAGGGGGGATAGCAATCAGCCCCAGCATTTT. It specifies CASSLIRDRGDSNQPQHF.

DNA of the CDR3: TGTGCCGGCGGGAGCTACAATGAGCAGTTCTTC. This translates into CAGGSYNEQFF. J is TRBJ2-1 and V is TRBV28; 7 bases fit TRBD2. In germline, CDR1 is MDHEN, CDR2 SYDVKM. V shed 11 bases, J shed 3 bases, and the junction held 1 base outside the gene matches. The CDR3 is made up of 11 amino acids.

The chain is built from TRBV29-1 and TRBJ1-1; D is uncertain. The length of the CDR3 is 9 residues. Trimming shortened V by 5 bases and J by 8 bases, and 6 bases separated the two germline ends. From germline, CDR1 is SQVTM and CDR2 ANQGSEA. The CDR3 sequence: CSVPGEAFF. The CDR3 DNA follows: TGCAGCGTTCCGGGGGAAGCTTTCTTT.

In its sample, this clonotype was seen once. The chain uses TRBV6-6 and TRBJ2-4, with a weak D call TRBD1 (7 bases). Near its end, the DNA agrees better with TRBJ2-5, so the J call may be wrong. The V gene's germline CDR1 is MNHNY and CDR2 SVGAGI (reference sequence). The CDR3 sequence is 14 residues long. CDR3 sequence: CASSYYQGGETQYF. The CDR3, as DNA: TGTGCCAGCAGTTACTACCAGGGGGGAGAGACCCAGTACTTC.

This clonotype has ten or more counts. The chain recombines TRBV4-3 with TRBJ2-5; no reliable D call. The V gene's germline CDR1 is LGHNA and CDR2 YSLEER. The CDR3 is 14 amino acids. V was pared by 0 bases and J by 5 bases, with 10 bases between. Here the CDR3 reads CASSQDRSAETQYF. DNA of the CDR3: TGCGCCAGCAGCCAAGATAGGAGCGCGGAGACCCAGTACTTC.

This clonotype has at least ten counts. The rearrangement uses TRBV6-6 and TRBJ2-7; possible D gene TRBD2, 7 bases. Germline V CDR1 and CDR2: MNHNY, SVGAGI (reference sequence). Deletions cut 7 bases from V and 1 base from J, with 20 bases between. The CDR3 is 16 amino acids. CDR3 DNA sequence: TGTGCCAGCACCAAACCTGGGGGCGGGGGATCCTACGAGCAGTACTTC. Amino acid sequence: CASTKPGGGGSYEQYF.

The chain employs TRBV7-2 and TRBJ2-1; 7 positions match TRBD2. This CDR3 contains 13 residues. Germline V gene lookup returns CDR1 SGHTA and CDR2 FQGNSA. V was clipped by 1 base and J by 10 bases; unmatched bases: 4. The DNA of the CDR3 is TGTGCCAGCAGCTTAGTAGCGGGTTGGGAGCAGTTCTTC. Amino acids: CASSLVAGWEQFF. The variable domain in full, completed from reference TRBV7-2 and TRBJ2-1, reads GAGVSQSPSNKVTEKGKDVELRCDPISGHTALYWYRQSLGQGLEFLIYFQGNSAPDKSGLPSDRFSAERTGGSVSTLTIQRTQQEDSAVYLCASSLVAGWEQFFGPGTRLTVL.

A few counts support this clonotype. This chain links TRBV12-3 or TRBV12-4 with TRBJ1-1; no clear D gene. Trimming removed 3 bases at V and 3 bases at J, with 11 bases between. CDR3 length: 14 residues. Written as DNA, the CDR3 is TGTGCCAGCAGTTTGTCCTCGGGTTACACTGAAGCTTTCTTT. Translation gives CASSLSSGYTEAFF.

The CDR3 reads CASSLSLQGDGYTF. The CDR3 nucleotides read TGTGCCAGCAGTTTAAGCTTACAGGGTGATGGCTACACCTTC. V and J are TRBV27 and TRBJ1-2, with a tentative D call TRBD1 (6 bases). This CDR3 comprises 14 residues. Germline CDR1 MNHEY, CDR2 SMNVEV (reference sequence). V was cut by 2 bases and J by 6 bases, with 13 bases left in between.

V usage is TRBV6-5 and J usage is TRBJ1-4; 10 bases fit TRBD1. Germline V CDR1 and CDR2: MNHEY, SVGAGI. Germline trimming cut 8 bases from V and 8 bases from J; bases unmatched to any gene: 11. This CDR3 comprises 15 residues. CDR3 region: CASCDYGTGEEKLFF. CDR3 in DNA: TGTGCCAGCTGCGATTACGGGACAGGGGAGGAAAAACTGTTTTTT.

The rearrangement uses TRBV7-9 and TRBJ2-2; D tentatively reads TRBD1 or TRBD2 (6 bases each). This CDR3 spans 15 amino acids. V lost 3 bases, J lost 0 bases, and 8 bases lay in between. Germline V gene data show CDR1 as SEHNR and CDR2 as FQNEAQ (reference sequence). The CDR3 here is CASSLEGANTGELFF. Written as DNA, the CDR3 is TGTGCCAGCAGCTTGGAGGGGGCGAACACCGGGGAGCTGTTTTTT.

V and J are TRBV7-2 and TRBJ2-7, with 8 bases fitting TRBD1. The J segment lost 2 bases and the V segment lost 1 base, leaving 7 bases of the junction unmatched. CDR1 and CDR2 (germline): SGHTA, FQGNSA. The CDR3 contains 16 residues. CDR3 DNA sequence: TGTGCCAGCAGCTTAGTAGGGACAGGCCCCACCTACGAGCAGTACTTC. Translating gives CASSLVGTGPTYEQYF.

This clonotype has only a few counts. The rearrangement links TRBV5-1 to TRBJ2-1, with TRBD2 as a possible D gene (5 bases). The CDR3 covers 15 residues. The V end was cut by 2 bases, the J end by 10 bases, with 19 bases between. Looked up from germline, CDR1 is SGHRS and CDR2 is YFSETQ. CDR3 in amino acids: CASSFPRPGLVEQFF. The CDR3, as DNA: TGCGCCAGCAGCTTCCCCCGACCGGGGTTGGTGGAGCAGTTCTTC.

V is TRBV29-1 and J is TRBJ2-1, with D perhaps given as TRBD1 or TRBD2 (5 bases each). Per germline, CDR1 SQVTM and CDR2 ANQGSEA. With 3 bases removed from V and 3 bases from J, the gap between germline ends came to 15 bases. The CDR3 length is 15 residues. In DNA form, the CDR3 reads TGCAGCGTTGAGACAGAGGGGAGCTACTACAATGAGCAGTTCTTC. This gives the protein CSVETEGSYYNEQFF.